Listed below are T cell receptor beta chains from one sample, sequenced in a study of shared clonotypes between healthy human individuals. Some clones are missing from TCRdb's copy, which holds only in-frame ones; the method was immunoSEQ multiplex PCR. This sample carries roughly 2.2 million clones, 85% to 95% of them seen once, and the ten largest clones take about 0.39%. The sample taken for sequencing was naive CD4+ T cells from PBMCs. Every receptor here comes from a young man in good health. Some clones in this sample may be carry-over from other donors' samples. Each CDR3 is given with its conserved first and last residue. A D gene is named only where the DNA matches it firmly. Clone size appears in some rows only: once, few, many, or a class for an expanded clone.

>TRBD2|TRBJ2-3|once|TRBV6-4
TGTGCCAGCAGTGTAAGCGGGAGGGCTCCCACAGATACGCAGTATTTT
CASSVSGRAPTDTQYF
>TRBD2|TRBJ2-7|.|TRBV5-1
TGCGCCAGCAGATATGGGACTAGCGGGATTTACGAGCAGTACTTC
CASRYGTSGIYEQYF
>.|TRBJ2-1|.|TRBV7-9
TGTGCCAGCAGCTCCCCGGGAACCTACAATGAGCAGTTCTTC
CASSSPGTYNEQFF
>.|TRBJ1-1|once|TRBV5-1
TGCGCCAGCAGCTTGAACTTGTACACTGAAGCTTTCTTT
CASSLNLYTEAFF
>.|TRBJ2-5|.|TRBV7-9
TGTGCCAGCAGCCTGTGGGCAGGGCTAGAAGAGACCCAGTACTTC
CASSLWAGLEETQYF
>TRBD1|TRBJ2-7|.|TRBV19
TGTGCCAGTAGTATATCTGGGACAGGGACCCACGAGCAGTACTTC
CASSISGTGTHEQYF
>TRBD2|TRBJ2-3|.|TRBV5-3
TGTGCCAGAAGCTTGGCTCCGCGGGAGTGCACAGATACGCAGTATTTT
CARSLAPRECTDTQYF
>TRBD2|TRBJ2-2|.|TRBV27
TGTGCCAGCAGGGGGCTAGCGGGAGGGATGACCGGGGAGCTGTTTTTT
CASRGLAGGMTGELFF
>.|TRBJ2-2|.|TRBV25-1
TGTGCCAGCAGTGAATTCCCCGGGGCGGGTACCGGGGAGCTGTTTTTT
CASSEFPGAGTGELFF
>TRBD1|TRBJ2-1|.|TRBV5-4
TGTGCCAGCAGCTTGGCCCCGGGACAGGTCGATGAGCAGTTCTTC
CASSLAPGQVDEQFF
>.|TRBJ2-5|.|TRBV7-9
TGTGCCAGCAGCTATGAGAGTCTAGAGACCCAGTACTTC
CASSYESLETQYF
>TRBD2|TRBJ2-7|.|TRBV6-1
TGTGCCAGCAGTGAAGGTAGCGGGATGAACTACGAGCAGTACTTC
CASSEGSGMNYEQYF
>.|TRBJ2-5|once|TRBV7-2
TGTGCCAGCAGCCCCACTCGGGTAACAGAGACCCAGTACTTC
CASSPTRVTETQYF
>TRBD2|TRBJ2-5|.|TRBV2
TGTGCCAGCAAAGGACTAGCGGGGCGCAGGGAGACCCAGTACTTC
CASKGLAGRRETQYF
>.|TRBJ1-1|few|TRBV11-2
TGTGCCAGCAGCTTGTGGGGACCGACCAACACTGAAGCTTTCTTT
CASSLWGPTNTEAFF
>.|TRBJ2-7|.|TRBV27
TGTGCCAGCAGTTTATCGGGAGGCGAGCAGTACTTC
CASSLSGGEQYF
>.|TRBJ1-2|.|TRBV20-1
TGCAGTGCTAGAAAAGGGCTGGGCTACACCTTC
CSARKGLGYTF
>TRBD1|TRBJ2-2|few|TRBV7-2
TGTGCCAGCAGCTGGGACAGAAACACCGGGGAGCTGTTTTTT
CASSWDRNTGELFF
>.|TRBJ1-2|.|TRBV15
TGTGCCACCAGCAGATCCAGGGTCAACTATGGCTACACCTTC
CATSRSRVNYGYTF
>TRBD2|TRBJ2-1|.|TRBV18
TGTGCCAGCTCACTCAGCGGGGTAGAGAGTGAGCAGTTCTTC
CASSLSGVESEQFF
>TRBD1|TRBJ2-5|.|TRBV6-6
TGTGCCAGCAGGGGACAGGGAAAAGAGACCCAGTACTTC
CASRGQGKETQYF
>TRBD1|TRBJ1-2|.|TRBV7-2
TGTGCCAGCAGCCGCGACAGGGACCGCGGCTACACCTTC
CASSRDRDRGYTF
>.|TRBJ1-2|.|TRBV21-1
TGTGCCAGCAGCAAATTATTTAGTTCCGGGACAGGGGTTTATGGCTACACCTTC
CASSKLFSSGTGVYGYTF
>.|TRBJ1-1|.|TRBV5-1
TGCGCCAGCAGCTTGGGGGGGACTCAGAGCACTGAAGCTTTCTTT
CASSLGGTQSTEAFF
>TRBD1|TRBJ2-5|.|TRBV28
TGTGCCAGCAGTTTGACAGGGGGACCCTCGCAAGAGACCCAGTACTTC
CASSLTGGPSQETQYF
>.|TRBJ2-6|.|TRBV30
TGTGCCTGGAGTGTGATTTCTGGGGCCAACGTCCTGACTTTC
CAWSVISGANVLTF
>TRBD1|TRBJ1-2|.|TRBV27
TGTGCCAGCAGCTTCAACCCGGGACAGGGGTTCTATGGCTACACCTTC
CASSFNPGQGFYGYTF
>.|TRBJ1-2|.|TRBV7-9
TGTGCCAGCAGCTTAGAGTGGGACGCCTATGGCTACACCTTC
CASSLEWDAYGYTF
>.|TRBJ2-1|.|TRBV7-8
TGTGCCAGCACCCCTCCTGGCGCGTTTGGGAATGAGCAGTTCTTC
CASTPPGAFGNEQFF
>.|TRBJ1-3|few|TRBV10-3
TGTGCCATCAACAGCGTCTCTGGAAACACCATATATTTT
CAINSVSGNTIYF
>.|TRBJ2-2|.|TRBV5-1
TGCGCCAGCAGCCCCACCGGGACTTCGAACACCGGGGAGCTGTTTTTT
CASSPTGTSNTGELFF
>.|TRBJ2-3|.|TRBV11-3
TGTGCCAGCAGCTTGGGCGGGAGCACAGATACGCAGTATTTT
CASSLGGSTDTQYF
>.|TRBJ2-1|.|TRBV28
TGTGCCAGCAGTTTGGGGTCGAGCGGTCACAACAATGAGCAGTTCTTC
CASSLGSSGHNNEQFF
>TRBD2|TRBJ2-7|.|TRBV6-5
TGTGCCAGCAGTGCAGGGAGCGGGAGGATCTACGAGCAGTACTTC
CASSAGSGRIYEQYF
>.|TRBJ1-2|.|TRBV27
TGTGCCAGCAGGGGATCCCTTCCGGGACCTGGCTACACCTTC
CASRGSLPGPGYTF
>.|TRBJ2-5|.|TRBV5-4
TGTGCCAGCAGCACCCCGGGGGGCGGGAGAGGGGAAGAGACCCAGTACTTC
CASSTPGGGRGEETQYF